This entry describes one TCR beta chain. What it binds is not known. Making use of molecular barcodes, quantitative 5'-RACE generated TCR beta libraries. Via MiXCR, TCRdb re-called the 5' RACE reads, giving one row per CDR3 protein. In the table there are hundreds of thousands of distinct CDR3 sequences, around 17% of which are singletons. The sample is drawn from a study of CD8 T cells in ankylosing spondylitis. Regarding the study as a whole: Clones linked with disease were CD8+ and fairly uncommon in the peripheral blood. Reportedly, matched ankylosing spondylitis synovial fluid was significantly enriched for disease-linked clones. One TCR beta motif, made up of roughly eight highly homologous variants, appeared characteristic of ankylosing spondylitis blood. There were earlier reports of some motif variants in reactive arthritis synovial fluid and blood.

Trimming cost V 4 bases and J 3 bases; bases outside gene matches: 3. In germline, CDR1 is SEHNR, CDR2 FQNEAQ (reference sequence). This CDR3 is built from 13 residues. The chain combines TRBV7-9 with TRBJ2-7; 7 bases match TRBD2. This clonotype was sampled from a male donor with ankylosing spondylitis. Sequencing was performed on blood, either unsorted or a sorted T cell fraction (not recorded which). CDR3 DNA sequence: TGTGCCAGCAGCTCCCGGGACTACTACGAGCAGTACTTC. Its translation: CASSSRDYYEQYF.